A selection of T cell receptor beta chains follows, all from one sample in a study of shared clonotypes between healthy human individuals. Profiled with immunoSEQ multiplex PCR; TCRdb holds only in-frame clones, not every one. The table has around 560,000 clones, approximately 95% seen once. Sequenced input: naive CD8+ T cells sorted from blood. Receptor source: a woman aged 25 to 39 in good health. The CDR3 runs from the conserved cysteine through the conserved F or W. The D gene is left open where the match is weak. The size field is filled for only some rows; it gives once, few, many or a size class.

v_gene	d_gene	abundance	j_gene	CDR3nt	CDR3aa
TRBV5-1	-	-	TRBJ1-5	TGCGCCAGCAGCTTGGAGGGCGGCAATCAGCCCCAGCATTTT	CASSLEGGNQPQHF
TRBV14	-	-	TRBJ1-1	TGTGCCAGCAGCCAAGATAAAGGGACAACCGAAGCTTTCTTT	CASSQDKGTTEAFF
TRBV4-1	-	once	TRBJ2-3	TGCGCCAGCAGCCAAGGATGGTTAGACCTTAGCACAGATACGCAGTATTTT	CASSQGWLDLSTDTQYF
TRBV28	TRBD1	-	TRBJ2-7	TGTGCCAGCAGTTTGGGGACAGGGATTACCTACGAGCAGTACTTC	CASSLGTGITYEQYF
TRBV27	-	-	TRBJ2-7	TGTGCCAGCAGTCCGCACAGGGAAGACGAGCAGTACTTC	CASSPHREDEQYF
TRBV28	-	-	TRBJ2-3	TGTGCCAGCGTGGGAGTACCTACAGATACGCAGTATTTT	CASVGVPTDTQYF
TRBV9	-	-	TRBJ1-5	TGTGGCACCCCGACCGACTCAATTAGGAATCAGCCCCAGCATTTT	CGTPTDSIRNQPQHF
TRBV2	-	-	TRBJ2-7	TGTGCCAGCAGTTACGGGGGCAGCTACGAGCAGTACTTC	CASSYGGSYEQYF
TRBV28	TRBD2	-	TRBJ2-1	TGTGCCAGCAGTTCGATTAGCGGGAGAGACCTCAATGAGCAGTTCTTC	CASSSISGRDLNEQFF
TRBV27	TRBD2	-	TRBJ2-3	TGTGCCAGTAAAACTAGCGGGAGTCGGAATACGCAGTATTTT	CASKTSGSRNTQYF
TRBV4-2	-	-	TRBJ2-7	TGTGCCAGCAGCCAAGAAATAGAAGCGGAAGCCTACGAGCAGTACTTC	CASSQEIEAEAYEQYF
TRBV19	TRBD2	-	TRBJ2-1	TGTGCCAGTAGTGTCCCCCCGGGACTAGCGGCCTCCTACAATGAGCAGTTCTTC	CASSVPPGLAASYNEQFF
TRBV5-8	-	-	TRBJ1-3	TGTGCCAGCAGCCTGGGACCGCCTCGGCCGATAAGAGGAAACACCATATATTTT	CASSLGPPRPIRGNTIYF
TRBV7-9	TRBD2	-	TRBJ2-3	TGTGCCAGCAGCCTCCTAGCGGGAGAGTCAGATACGCAGTATTTT	CASSLLAGESDTQYF
TRBV16	-	-	TRBJ1-1	TGTGCCAGCAGCCAATCCACAGTGTCCACTGAAGCTTTCTTT	CASSQSTVSTEAFF
TRBV11-2	TRBD1	-	TRBJ2-7	TGTGCCAGCAGCATGGACAGGGTACTGTACGAGCAGTACTTC	CASSMDRVLYEQYF
TRBV28	-	-	TRBJ1-3	TGTGCCAGCAGTTTGACGGGATTAGGAAACACCATATATTTT	CASSLTGLGNTIYF
TRBV4-1	-	-	TRBJ2-7	TGCGCCAGCAGCCAAGAGACTAGCTACGAGCAGTACTTC	CASSQETSYEQYF
TRBV7-2	TRBD2	-	TRBJ2-3	TGTGCCAGCAGCTTAGGCCGACTAGCGGGAGGGCCTGATACGCAGTATTTT	CASSLGRLAGGPDTQYF
TRBV29-1	TRBD2	-	TRBJ2-1	TGCAGCGTTGAAGATATGAGAGCGGGAGGATCCTACAATGAGCAGTTCTTC	CSVEDMRAGGSYNEQFF
TRBV27	TRBD2	-	TRBJ2-7	TGTGCCAGCAGTCCCTCTAGCGGGAGTATAAAGTACGAGCAGTACTTC	CASSPSSGSIKYEQYF
TRBV19	-	-	TRBJ2-7	TGTGCCAGTAGTATGAACGGGGACCACGAGCAGTACTTC	CASSMNGDHEQYF
TRBV15	-	-	TRBJ2-3	TGTGCCACCAGCAGAGATACATCAGATACGCAGTATTTT	CATSRDTSDTQYF
TRBV28	TRBD2	-	TRBJ2-3	TGTGCCAGCAGTTTATATGGGACTAGCGGGAGGATCACAGATACGCAGTATTTT	CASSLYGTSGRITDTQYF
TRBV12-2	-	-	TRBJ2-7	TGTGCAAGTCGCAGACGGGGACAGCCAAAATGTTCTTATGAGCAGTACTTC	CASRRRGQPKCSYEQYF
TRBV14	-	-	TRBJ2-7	TGTGCCAGCAGGGGTCAGAGCTCCTACGAGCAGTACTTC	CASRGQSSYEQYF
TRBV15	TRBD1	-	TRBJ2-7	TGTGCCACCAGCCCCGGGACAGGGGCTTACGAGCAGTACTTC	CATSPGTGAYEQYF
TRBV29-1	-	-	TRBJ2-1	TGCAGCGTTGAAGGAGGTTACAATGAGCAGTTCTTC	CSVEGGYNEQFF
TRBV5-4	-	-	TRBJ2-2	TGTGCCAGCAGGACTCGGACCGGGGAGCTGTTTTTT	CASRTRTGELFF
TRBV6-1	-	-	TRBJ1-4	TGTGCCAGCAGGAATGGGTTTGCGGGACTGTTTTTT	CASRNGFAGLFF
TRBV27	-	-	TRBJ2-3	TGTGCCAGCAGCTTCGCTAGGGCAGATACGCAGTATTTT	CASSFARADTQYF